A single sample gave rise to the 6 T cell receptor beta chains below, sequenced in a study of siplizumab effects on memory and regulatory T cells. Here immunoSEQ multiplex PCR was the method, and the copy in TCRdb shows in-frame clones only, minus some. Of 60,000 to 80,000 clones listed, 75% to 90% are singletons. The sample comprised memory CD4+ T cells sorted from blood. Every receptor here comes from a human donor in good health.

This clone was seen just once. The chain links TRBV7-2 to TRBJ2-3; 14 bases agree with TRBD2. There are 18 residues in the CDR3. Unmatched junction bases numbered 13, after V lost 5 bases and J lost 6 bases. Per germline, CDR1 SGHTA and CDR2 FQGNSA. CDR3 sequence: CASSLQSGLAGGPDTQYF. The CDR3, as DNA: TGTGCCAGCAGCCTTCAATCCGGACTAGCGGGAGGCCCCGATACGCAGTATTTT.

A word on this clone: The junction departs from the called germline gene at one end, perhaps through a read error. V is TRBV7-7 and J is TRBJ2-1; 13 bases agree with TRBD2. Germline CDR1 and CDR2: SSHAT and FNYEAQ (reference sequence). The CDR3 sequence is 16 residues long. CDR3 sequence: CASSPPGLAGYAEQFF. As DNA, the CDR3 is TGTGCTAGCAGCCCCCCGGGACTAGCGGGATATGCTGAGCAGTTCTTC.

The chain combines TRBV7-8 with TRBJ1-2, with D tentatively TRBD1 (5 bases). The CDR3 has 12 residues. In germline, CDR1 is SGHVS, CDR2 FQNEAQ. V was pared by 1 base and J by 8 bases, with 8 bases between. CDR3 amino acids: CASSLVRDGYTF. CDR3 nucleotides: TGTGCCAGCAGCTTAGTGAGGGACGGCTACACCTTC. The variable domain in full, with the rest retrieved from reference TRBV7-8 and TRBJ1-2, is GAGVSQSPRYKVAKRGQDVALRCDPISGHVSLFWYQQALGQGPEFLTYFQNEAQLDKSGLPSDRFFAERPEGSVSTLKIQRTQQEDSAVYLCASSLVRDGYTFGSGTRLTVV.

This clone has a single count. The chain uses TRBV6-5 and TRBJ2-6; D unclear. Germline CDR1 and CDR2: MNHEY and SVGAGI. This CDR3 is built from 15 residues. The germline V and J ends were trimmed by 6 bases and 1 base, with 10 bases remaining between them. CDR3 amino acids: CASRSAASGANVLTF. Written as DNA, the CDR3 is TGTGCCAGCAGGTCGGCCGCATCTGGGGCCAACGTCCTGACTTTC.

This clone was observed a single time. The J gene is TRBJ2-7, the V gene TRBV27; 7 bases match TRBD1. The germline V gene encodes CDR1 MNHEY and CDR2 SMNVEV (reference sequence). J was trimmed by 1 base and V by 5 bases; bases with no gene match: 8. CDR3 length equals 15 residues. The DNA of the CDR3 is TGTGCCAGCAGTCCCGGGCCAGGGGGATCCTACGAGCAGTACTTC. This gives the protein CASSPGPGGSYEQYF.

The chain links TRBV7-2 to TRBJ2-7; the match to TRBD1 covers 9 bases. This CDR3 spans 14 amino acids. Trimming removed 4 bases from V and 3 bases from J; junction bases left unmatched: 4. CDR1 and CDR2 from the germline V gene are SGHTA and FQGNSA. CDR3 DNA: TGTGCCAGCAGCTCCGGGACAGGGTACTACGAGCAGTACTTC. Amino acids: CASSSGTGYYEQYF.